One sample yielded the 16 T cell receptor beta chains listed below, sequenced in a study of T-cell reconstitution after alpha-beta-depleted transplantation in children. As it was prepared, the TCRbeta library received unique molecular identifiers. TCRdb reprocessed the PCR reads with MiXCR, giving one entry per CDR3 protein. Found here are 700,000 or so distinct CDR3 sequences, around 13% of them singletons; the top ten hold 0.65% to 0.9%. The sample was PBMCs, taken before TCRalphabeta/CD19-depleted stem cell transplant. The receptor set was obtained from a girl aged 2 to 9 with congenital amegakaryocytic thrombocytopenia, due to receive a stem cell transplant.

The table lists this clonotype with a few counts. The chain joins TRBV7-6 to TRBJ1-3; D ambiguous. The V gene lost 1 base and the J gene lost 9 bases, with 13 bases spanning the gap. CDR3 length: 14 amino acids. The germline V gene has CDR1 SGHVS and CDR2 FNYEAQ. CDR3 coding DNA: TGTGCCAGCAGCTTAGGCCCCCCCCGAGGCACCATATATTTT. It translates to CASSLGPPRGTIYF.

This clonotype was seen ten or more times. V gene TRBV29-1 combines with J gene TRBJ1-1; D not certain. The germline CDR1 and CDR2 sequences are SQVTM and ANQGSEA. This CDR3 contains 11 residues. V dropped 0 bases and J dropped 7 bases, with 6 bases sitting between them. CDR3 sequence (DNA): TGCAGCGTTGAAGAAGGACGTGAAGCTTTCTTT. Translation gives CSVEEGREAFF.

This clonotype appeared many times. The chain couples TRBV27 to TRBJ2-7; 7 nucleotides align to TRBD1. With 7 bases clipped from V and 6 bases from J, the junction kept 12 bases outside the gene matches. The CDR3 loop spans 14 amino acids. Germline V gives CDR1 MNHEY, CDR2 SMNVEV (reference sequence). The chain's CDR3 is CASTTGQMSGEQYF. Here the CDR3 DNA reads TGTGCCAGCACCACGGGACAGATGTCTGGCGAGCAGTACTTC.

As for this clonotype: A much more abundant neighbour one base away suggests this may be a read error. This chain links TRBV28 with TRBJ2-4; D unresolved. Trimming removed 1 base at V and 4 bases at J, with 8 bases between. This CDR3 comprises 14 residues. The germline V gene encodes CDR1 MDHEN and CDR2 SYDVKM. The CDR3: CASSLYDEKNIQYF. DNA of the CDR3: TGTGCCAGCAGTTTATACGACGAGAAAAACATTCAGTACTTC.

There are many counts of this clonotype. The chain's CDR3 is CATSTGKTGELFF. The CDR3 DNA reads as TGTGCCACCTCGACAGGGAAGACCGGGGAGCTGTTTTTT. The rearrangement joins TRBV7-7 to TRBJ2-2; TRBD1 matches at 7 bases. Germline-derived CDR1 and CDR2 are SSHAT and FNYEAQ (reference sequence). Germline trimming cut 10 bases from V and 5 bases from J; bases unmatched to any gene: 7. The CDR3 length is 13 residues.

In its sample, this clonotype was seen many times. The CDR3, as DNA: TGCGCCAGCAGCTTAGAGGGGACTAGCGGGGCAGATACGCAGTATTTT. It yields the protein CASSLEGTSGADTQYF. This chain joins TRBV5-1 and TRBJ2-3, with 13 bases fitting TRBD2. Germline CDR1 is SGHRS and CDR2 is YFSETQ. The CDR3 length is 16 residues. The V segment lost 2 bases and the J segment 4 bases; nucleotides outside the gene matches: 4. The entire variable domain, with the rest obtained from reference TRBV5-1 and TRBJ2-3, is as follows: KAGVTQTPRYLIKTRGQQVTLSCSPISGHRSVSWYQQTPGQGLQFLFEYFSETQRNKGNFPGRFSGRQFSNSRSEMNVSTLELGDSALYLCASSLEGTSGADTQYFGPGTRLTVL.

The table lists this clonotype with a few counts. The CDR3 DNA is TGTGCCAGCACTATCGGCACCGCAGGCAGAGAGACCCAGTACTTC. This codes for CASTIGTAGRETQYF. The chain recombines TRBV12-3 or TRBV12-4 with TRBJ2-5, with no clear D. The V and J ends lost 7 bases and 4 bases respectively, with 19 bases between them. This CDR3 comprises 15 residues.

This clonotype was counted many times. The chain links TRBV5-5 to TRBJ2-5, with a tentative D call TRBD2 (5 bases). V dropped 0 bases and J dropped 5 bases, with 11 bases sitting between them. Germline assignment: CDR1 SGHKS and CDR2 YYEKEE (reference sequence). The CDR3 consists of 14 residues. The CDR3 spells CASSLGRGMETQYF. The CDR3 region has the DNA TGTGCCAGCAGCTTGGGTCGGGGTATGGAGACCCAGTACTTC.

This clonotype was seen many times. The chain carries TRBV5-6 and TRBJ2-1; D is ambiguous. Germline CDR1 is SGHDT and CDR2 is YYEEEE. Trimming removed 4 bases from V and 0 bases from J, with 11 bases in between. The CDR3 loop spans 15 amino acids. The CDR3 sequence is CASSATTSSYNEQFF. The CDR3 DNA follows: TGTGCCAGCAGCGCTACCACGAGCTCCTACAATGAGCAGTTCTTC.

This clonotype was observed a handful of times. The chain recombines TRBV28 with TRBJ1-4; D gene uncertain. The CDR3 is 14 amino acids. CDR1 is MDHEN and CDR2 is SYDVKM in the germline V gene. V shed 4 bases and J shed 4 bases, with 10 bases lying between them. Here the CDR3 reads CASSSEGGNEKLFF. For the CDR3, the DNA is TGTGCCAGCAGTTCGGAGGGCGGTAATGAAAAACTGTTTTTT.

A few counts support this clonotype. The V call is TRBV29-1, the J call TRBJ2-1; maybe TRBD2 (6 bases). Germline V gene data show CDR1 as SQVTM and CDR2 as ANQGSEA. The CDR3 covers 12 residues. The germline V and J ends were trimmed by 7 bases and 3 bases, with 10 bases remaining between them. In DNA, the CDR3 is TGCAGCGGAATTAGCGGCTACAATGAGCAGTTCTTC. It encodes CSGISGYNEQFF.

There are many counts of this clonotype. CDR3 sequence: CASSLDVSDEQFF. The CDR3 DNA sequence: TGTGCCAGCAGCTTAGACGTCTCGGACGAGCAGTTCTTC. V is TRBV7-6 and J is TRBJ2-1; D is ambiguous. Per germline, CDR1 SGHVS and CDR2 FNYEAQ. V was clipped by 1 base and J by 10 bases, with 11 bases between them. This CDR3 contains 13 residues.

There are many counts of this clonotype. This chain connects TRBV29-1 to TRBJ1-2, with TRBD1 identical over 12 bases. The CDR3 is 14 residues long. V trimming: 6 bases; J trimming: 6 bases; junction bases outside the gene matches: 8. Germline-derived CDR1 and CDR2 are SQVTM and ANQGSEA. The CDR3 DNA sequence: TGCAGCGTGGAACCCGGGACAGGGGGCGATGGCTACACCTTC. Amino acid sequence: CSVEPGTGGDGYTF.

The chain has TRBV12-3 or TRBV12-4 and TRBJ2-5, with D possibly matching TRBD2 (5 bases). Trimming stripped 5 bases from V and 3 bases from J, with 16 bases between. This CDR3 is 15 amino acids long. CDR3 DNA: TGTGCCAGCAGTGACCCGAGACTACGAGAAGAGACCCAGTACTTC. Translation gives CASSDPRLREETQYF.

In its sample, this clonotype was seen many times. V is TRBV29-1 and J is TRBJ2-5, with no clear D. Trimming stripped 1 base from V and 0 bases from J, with 6 bases between. CDR3 length: 13 residues. Germline CDR1 SQVTM, CDR2 ANQGSEA. Here the CDR3 reads CSVEGWYQETQYF. CDR3 bases: TGCAGCGTTGAAGGGTGGTACCAAGAGACCCAGTACTTC.

This clonotype was seen a few times. The chain combines TRBV7-9 with TRBJ2-3; the D gene could be TRBD1 or TRBD2 (5 bases each). Between the trimmed V and J ends, which lost 5 bases and 1 base, there was a span of 10 bases. Per germline, CDR1 SEHNR and CDR2 FQNEAQ (reference sequence). This CDR3 region has 14 residues. The CDR3 DNA follows: TGTGCCAGCAGCGACACGGGGCGCACAGATACGCAGTATTTT. It codes for CASSDTGRTDTQYF. The full variable domain, in which reference TRBV7-9 and TRBJ2-3 provide the parts outside the CDR3, is DTGVSQNPRHKITKRGQNVTFRCDPISEHNRLYWYRQTLGQGPEFLTYFQNEAQLEKSRLLSDRFSAERPKGSFSTLEIQRTEQGDSAMYLCASSDTGRTDTQYFGPGTRLTVL.